One TCR beta chain is described in this entry. The antigen is unknown. These data come from a study of response to subunit inactivated influenza vaccine. Study results and caveats: After each seasonal influenza vaccination, few new T cells are recruited, the authors suggested.

MiXCR, applied by TCRdb to the RT-PCR reads, yields one record per CDR3 protein. The table lists around 530,000 distinct CDR3 sequences, approximately 17% of them singletons. The CDR3 extends over 13 amino acids. Looked up from germline, CDR1 is DFQATT and CDR2 is SNEGSKA (reference sequence). Trimming pared 3 bases from V and 7 bases from J, leaving 15 bases between. This rearrangement joins TRBV20-1 to TRBJ2-5; a possible D gene is TRBD2 (5 bases). The TCR sequence derives from a man between 50 and 75 years old who received an inactivated influenza vaccine. Sequencing was performed on CD4+ T cells sorted from PBMCs, taken roughly 24 months after vaccination. The CDR3 DNA is TGCAGTGCTAGTTCTCTAGCCCCGGGGACCCAGTACTTC. Translated, it gives CSASSLAPGTQYF.